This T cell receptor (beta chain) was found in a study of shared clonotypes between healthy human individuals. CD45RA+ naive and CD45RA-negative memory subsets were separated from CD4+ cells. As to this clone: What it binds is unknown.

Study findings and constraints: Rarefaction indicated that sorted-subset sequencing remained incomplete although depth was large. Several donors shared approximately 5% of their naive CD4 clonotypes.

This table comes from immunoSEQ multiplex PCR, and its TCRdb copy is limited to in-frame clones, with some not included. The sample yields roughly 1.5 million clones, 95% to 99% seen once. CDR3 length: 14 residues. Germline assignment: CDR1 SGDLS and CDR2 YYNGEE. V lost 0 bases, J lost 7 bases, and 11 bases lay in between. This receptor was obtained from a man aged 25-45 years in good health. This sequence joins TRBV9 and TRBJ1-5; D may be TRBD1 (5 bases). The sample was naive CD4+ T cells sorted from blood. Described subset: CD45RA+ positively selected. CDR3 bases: TGTGCCAGCAGCGTAGAAGGGGCTCAACAGCCCCAGCATTTT. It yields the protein CASSVEGAQQPQHF.